Sequencing of this TCR beta chain was carried out in a study of shared clonotypes between healthy human individuals. Findings of the study overall: Sample collection involved blood only; tissue repertoires are likely different.

Naive CD8 cells were CD45RO-negative, positively selected for CCR7, excluding terminally differentiated effector memory CD45RA+ cells. Note on this clone: Its specificity is unknown.

The data were produced by immunoSEQ multiplex PCR, yet TCRdb's version contains in-frame clones alone and is incomplete. Here the sample spans around 550,000 clones, 85% to 95% being singletons. The CDR3 totals 17 residues. The junction had 11 bases not matched to a gene; V was cut back by 1 base and J by 5 bases. The germline CDR1 and CDR2 sequences are MGHRA and YSYEKL. The chain joins TRBV4-1 to TRBJ2-1; TRBD2 aligns across 7 bases. This clonotype was obtained from a woman aged 25 to 39 in good health. What was sequenced was naive CD8+ T cells sorted from blood. Written as DNA, the CDR3 is TGCGCCAGCAGCCAAGGGCAGTTCGGGGGAGGGGACAATGAGCAGTTCTTC. This encodes CASSQGQFGGGDNEQFF.